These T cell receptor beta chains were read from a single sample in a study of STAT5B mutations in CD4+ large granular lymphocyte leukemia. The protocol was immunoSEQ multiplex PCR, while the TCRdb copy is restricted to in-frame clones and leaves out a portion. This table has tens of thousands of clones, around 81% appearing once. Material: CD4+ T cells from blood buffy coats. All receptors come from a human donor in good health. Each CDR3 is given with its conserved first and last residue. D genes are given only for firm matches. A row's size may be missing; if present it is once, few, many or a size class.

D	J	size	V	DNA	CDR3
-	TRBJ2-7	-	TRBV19	TGTGCCAGTAGTATACAGGGTGGCTCCTACGAGCAGTACTTC	CASSIQGGSYEQYF
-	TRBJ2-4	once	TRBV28	TGTGCCAGCAGTTTAAGTCTTCCAGGCATTCAGTACTTC	CASSLSLPGIQYF
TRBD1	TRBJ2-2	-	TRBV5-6	TGTGCCAGCAGCGGATACAGGGGGCCGAACACCGGGGAGCTGTTTTTT	CASSGYRGPNTGELFF
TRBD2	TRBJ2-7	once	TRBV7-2	TGTGCCAGCAGCGGGGGACTAGCGGTCTACGAGCAGTACTTC	CASSGGLAVYEQYF
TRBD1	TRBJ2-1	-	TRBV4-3	TGCGCCAGCAGCCAAGATTTTTCGGGACAGGGTCGGAATGAGCAGTTCTTC	CASSQDFSGQGRNEQFF
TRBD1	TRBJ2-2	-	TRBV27	TGTGCCAGCAGCCGGGACAGGGGTAGCGGGGAGCTGTTTTTT	CASSRDRGSGELFF
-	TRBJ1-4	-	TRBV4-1	TGCGCCAGCAGCCGAGCGGGAACAGCTAATGAAAAACTGTTTTTT	CASSRAGTANEKLFF
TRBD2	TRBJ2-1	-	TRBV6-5	TGTGCCAGCAGTGGGGGACTAGCGCTCAGGAATGAGCAGTTCTTC	CASSGGLALRNEQFF
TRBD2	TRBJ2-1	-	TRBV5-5	TGTGCCAGCAGCGAGTGGGGAGGGAGTCTTACTAATGAGCAGTTCTTC	CASSEWGGSLTNEQFF
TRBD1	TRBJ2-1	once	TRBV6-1	TGTGCCAGCAAAAGACAGGGGGGAAATGAGCAGTTCTTC	CASKRQGGNEQFF
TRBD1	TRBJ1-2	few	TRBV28	TGTGCCAGCTCCAGGGGGGAGTATGGCTACACCTTC	CASSRGEYGYTF
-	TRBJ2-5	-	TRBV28	TGTGCCAGCAGTTTAGGCTCCAGGGTCCAAGAGACCCAGTACTTC	CASSLGSRVQETQYF
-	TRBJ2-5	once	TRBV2	TGTGCCAGCAGTGTCAATCAAGAGACCCAGTACTTC	CASSVNQETQYF
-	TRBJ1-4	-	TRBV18	TGTGCCAGCTCACCAGGAGGACAGCTTGAAAAACTGTTTTTT	CASSPGGQLEKLFF
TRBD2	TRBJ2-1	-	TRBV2	TGTGCCAGCAGTGAAGGGGAAGCCAGCGGGAGAGGGAATGAGCAGTTCTTC	CASSEGEASGRGNEQFF
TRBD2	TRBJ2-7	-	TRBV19	TGTGCCAGTAGTATTAGGGAGGGCGAGCAGTACTTC	CASSIREGEQYF
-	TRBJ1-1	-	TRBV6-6	TGTGCCAGCAGGGCCCCGGGATCGAACACTGAAGCTTTCTTT	CASRAPGSNTEAFF
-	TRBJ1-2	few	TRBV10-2	TGCGCCAGCAGTGAGGGCCACCCCTATGGCTACACCTTC	CASSEGHPYGYTF
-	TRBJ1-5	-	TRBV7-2	TGTGCCAGCAGCTTAACGCCACAGTTAAACCAGCCCCAGCATTTT	CASSLTPQLNQPQHF
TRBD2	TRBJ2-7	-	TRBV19	TGTGCCAGTAGTATTGACGGGAGGGCCTACGAGCAGTACTTC	CASSIDGRAYEQYF
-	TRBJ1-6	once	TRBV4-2	TGTGCCAGCAGCCACCTTTCTGGCGATTCACCCCTCCACTTT	CASSHLSGDSPLHF
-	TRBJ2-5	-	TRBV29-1	TGCAGCGTCCAGAGGGAGACCCAAGAGACCCAGTACTTC	CSVQRETQETQYF
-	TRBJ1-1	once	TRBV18	TGTGCCAGCTCACCAAGGACGGGAAACACTGAAGCTTTCTTT	CASSPRTGNTEAFF
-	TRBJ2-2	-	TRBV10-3	TGTGCCATCAACAAAAAACCAAACACCGGGGAGCTGTTTTTT	CAINKKPNTGELFF
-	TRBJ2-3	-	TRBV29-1	TGCAGCGTTCGAGGACCCACAGATACGCAGTATTTT	CSVRGPTDTQYF
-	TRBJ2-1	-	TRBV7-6	TGTGCCAGCAGCTTACTTTTCCGATATGAGCAGTTCTTC	CASSLLFRYEQFF
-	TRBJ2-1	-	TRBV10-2	TGCGCCAGCACGGAAGCAGAGGAGCAGTTCTTC	CASTEAEEQFF
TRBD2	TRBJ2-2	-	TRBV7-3	TGTGCCAGCACCAAACTGGGCGGGCTAGCGGGAGCCGGGGAGCTGTTTTTT	CASTKLGGLAGAGELFF
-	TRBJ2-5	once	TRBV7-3	TGTGCCAGCAGCTTATGTAGGCAGTACCAAGAGACCCAGTACTTC	CASSLCRQYQETQYF
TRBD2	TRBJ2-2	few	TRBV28	TGTGCCAGCAGTTTAAATACGCGACTAGCACTTAAGGGGAACACCGGGGAGCTGTTTTTT	CASSLNTRLALKGNTGELFF
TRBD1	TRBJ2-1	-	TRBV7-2	TGTGCCAGCAGCACCGCCGCAGGGGGCTCCTACAATGAGCAGTTCTTC	CASSTAAGGSYNEQFF